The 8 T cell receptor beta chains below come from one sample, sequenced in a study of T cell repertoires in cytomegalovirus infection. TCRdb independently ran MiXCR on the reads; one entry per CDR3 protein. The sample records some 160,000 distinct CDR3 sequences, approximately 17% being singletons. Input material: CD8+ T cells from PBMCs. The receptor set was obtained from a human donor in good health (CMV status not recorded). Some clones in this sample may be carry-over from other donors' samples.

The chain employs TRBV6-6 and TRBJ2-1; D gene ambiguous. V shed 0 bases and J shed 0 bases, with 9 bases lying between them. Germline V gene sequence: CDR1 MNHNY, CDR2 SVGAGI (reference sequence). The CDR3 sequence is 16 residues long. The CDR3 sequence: CASSYSQLHSYNEQFF. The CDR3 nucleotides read TGTGCCAGCAGTTACTCACAACTACACTCCTACAATGAGCAGTTCTTC.

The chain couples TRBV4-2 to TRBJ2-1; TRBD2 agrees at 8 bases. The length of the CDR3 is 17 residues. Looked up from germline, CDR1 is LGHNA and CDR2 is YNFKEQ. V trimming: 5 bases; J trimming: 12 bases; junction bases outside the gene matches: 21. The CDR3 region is CASSSQVGTSGLTWQFF. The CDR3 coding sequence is TGTGCCAGCAGCTCTCAAGTGGGAACTAGCGGACTAACGTGGCAGTTCTTC.

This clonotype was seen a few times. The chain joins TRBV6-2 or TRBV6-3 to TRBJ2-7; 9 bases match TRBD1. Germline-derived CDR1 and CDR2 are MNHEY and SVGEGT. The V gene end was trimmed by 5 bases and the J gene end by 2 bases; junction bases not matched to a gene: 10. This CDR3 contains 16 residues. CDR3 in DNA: TGTGCCAGCAGTCATCATACAGGGGGCCGTACCTACGAGCAGTACTTC. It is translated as CASSHHTGGRTYEQYF.

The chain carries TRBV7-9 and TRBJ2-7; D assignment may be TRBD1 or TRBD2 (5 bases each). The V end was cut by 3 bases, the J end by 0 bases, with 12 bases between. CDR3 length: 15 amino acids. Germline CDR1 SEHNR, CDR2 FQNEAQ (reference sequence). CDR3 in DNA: TGTGCCAGCAGCTTCGGGGCGTCGACCTCCTACGAGCAGTACTTC. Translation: CASSFGASTSYEQYF.

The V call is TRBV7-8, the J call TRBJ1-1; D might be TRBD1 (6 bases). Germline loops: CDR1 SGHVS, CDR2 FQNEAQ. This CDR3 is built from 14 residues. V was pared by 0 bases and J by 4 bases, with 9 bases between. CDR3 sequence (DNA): TGTGCCAGCAGCTTAGCTTCCAGGGGCACTGAAGCTTTCTTT. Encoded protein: CASSLASRGTEAFF.

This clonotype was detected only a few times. DNA of the CDR3: TGTGCCAGCAGCGTAGATACAGGGGGCGCGGGCACTGAAGCTTTCTTT. Protein sequence: CASSVDTGGAGTEAFF. The V gene is TRBV9, the J gene TRBJ1-1; 9 bases are shared with TRBD1. The V and J ends lost 0 bases and 4 bases, in that order; junction bases with no gene match: 7. CDR1 and CDR2 from the germline V gene are SGDLS and YYNGEE. The CDR3 contains 16 residues.

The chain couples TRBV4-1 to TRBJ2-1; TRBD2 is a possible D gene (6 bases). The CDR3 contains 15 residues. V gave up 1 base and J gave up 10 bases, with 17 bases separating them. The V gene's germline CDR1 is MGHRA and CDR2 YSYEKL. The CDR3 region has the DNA TGCGCCAGCAGCCAAGGGTTCGGCGGGATAGGGGAGCAGTTCTTC. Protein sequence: CASSQGFGGIGEQFF.

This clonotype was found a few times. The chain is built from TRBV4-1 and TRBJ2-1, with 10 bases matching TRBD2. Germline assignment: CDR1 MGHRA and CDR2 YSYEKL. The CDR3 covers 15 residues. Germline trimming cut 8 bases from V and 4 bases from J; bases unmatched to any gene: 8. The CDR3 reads CASGILAGEYNEQFF. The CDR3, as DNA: TGCGCCAGCGGGATTCTAGCGGGAGAGTACAATGAGCAGTTCTTC.